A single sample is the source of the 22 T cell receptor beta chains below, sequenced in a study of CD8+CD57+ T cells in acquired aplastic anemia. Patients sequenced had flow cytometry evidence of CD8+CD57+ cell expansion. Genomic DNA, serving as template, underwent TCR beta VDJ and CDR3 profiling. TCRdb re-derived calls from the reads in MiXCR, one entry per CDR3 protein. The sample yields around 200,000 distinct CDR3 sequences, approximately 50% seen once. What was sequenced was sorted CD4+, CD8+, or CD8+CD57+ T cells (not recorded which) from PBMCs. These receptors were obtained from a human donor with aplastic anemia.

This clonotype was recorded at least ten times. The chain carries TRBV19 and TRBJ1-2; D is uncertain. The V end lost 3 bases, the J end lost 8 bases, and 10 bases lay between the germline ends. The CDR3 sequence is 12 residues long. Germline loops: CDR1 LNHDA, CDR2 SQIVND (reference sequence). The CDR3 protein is CASSISFWGYTF. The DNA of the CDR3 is TGTGCCAGTAGTATCTCCTTCTGGGGCTACACCTTC.

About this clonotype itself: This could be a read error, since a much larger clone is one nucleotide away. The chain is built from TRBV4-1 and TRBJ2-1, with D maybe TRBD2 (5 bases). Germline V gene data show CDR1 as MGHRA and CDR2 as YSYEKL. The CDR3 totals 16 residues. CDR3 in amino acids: CTSSQDIGRSYNEQFF. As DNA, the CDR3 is TGCACCAGCAGCCAAGATATAGGGAGATCCTACAATGAGCAGTTCTTC.

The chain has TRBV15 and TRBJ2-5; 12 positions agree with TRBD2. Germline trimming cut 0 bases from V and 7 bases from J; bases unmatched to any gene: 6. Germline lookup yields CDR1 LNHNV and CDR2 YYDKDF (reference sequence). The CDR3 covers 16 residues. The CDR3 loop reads CATSRDRTSGKGTQYF. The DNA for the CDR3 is TGTGCCACCAGCAGAGATCGGACTAGCGGGAAGGGGACCCAGTACTTC. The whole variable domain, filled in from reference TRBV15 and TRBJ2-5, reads DAMVIQNPRYQVTQFGKPVTLSCSQTLNHNVMYWYQQKSSQAPKLLFHYYDKDFNNEADTPDNFQSRRPNTSFCFLDIRSPGLGDTAMYLCATSRDRTSGKGTQYFGPGTRLLVL.

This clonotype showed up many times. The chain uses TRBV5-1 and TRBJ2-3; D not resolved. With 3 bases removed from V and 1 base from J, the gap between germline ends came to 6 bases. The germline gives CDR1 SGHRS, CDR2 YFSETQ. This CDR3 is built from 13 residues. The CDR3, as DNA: TGCGCCAGCAGCTGGGCCGGCACAGATACGCAGTATTTT. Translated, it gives CASSWAGTDTQYF.

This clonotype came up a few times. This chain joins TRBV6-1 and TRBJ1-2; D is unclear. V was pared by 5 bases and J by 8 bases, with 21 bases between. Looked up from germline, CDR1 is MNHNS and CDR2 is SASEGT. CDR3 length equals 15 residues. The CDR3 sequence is CASSKYATLPRGYTF. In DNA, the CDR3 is TGTGCCAGCAGTAAATATGCGACACTGCCGAGGGGCTACACCTTC.

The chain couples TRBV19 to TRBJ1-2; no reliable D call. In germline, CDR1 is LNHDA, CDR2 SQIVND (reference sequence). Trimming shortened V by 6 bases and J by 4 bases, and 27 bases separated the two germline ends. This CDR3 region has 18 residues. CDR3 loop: CASSKSVENRGDTYGYTF. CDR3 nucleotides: TGTGCCAGTAGCAAGTCTGTCGAAAACCGGGGAGACACCTATGGCTACACCTTC.

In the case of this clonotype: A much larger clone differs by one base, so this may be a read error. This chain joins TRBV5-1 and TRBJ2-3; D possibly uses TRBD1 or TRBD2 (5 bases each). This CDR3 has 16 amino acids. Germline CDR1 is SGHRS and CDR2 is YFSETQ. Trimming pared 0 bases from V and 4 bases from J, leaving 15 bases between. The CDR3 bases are TGCGCCAGCAGCTTGGGTATCCAGGGTAGCGCAGATACGCAGTATTTT. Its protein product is CASSLGIQGSADTQYF.

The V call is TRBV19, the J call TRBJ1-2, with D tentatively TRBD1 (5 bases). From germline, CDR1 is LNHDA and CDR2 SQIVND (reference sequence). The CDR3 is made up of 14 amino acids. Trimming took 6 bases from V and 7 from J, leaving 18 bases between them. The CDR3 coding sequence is TGTGCCAGTAGCGTGAGCTCAGGGTTTCGTGGCTACACCTTC. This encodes CASSVSSGFRGYTF.

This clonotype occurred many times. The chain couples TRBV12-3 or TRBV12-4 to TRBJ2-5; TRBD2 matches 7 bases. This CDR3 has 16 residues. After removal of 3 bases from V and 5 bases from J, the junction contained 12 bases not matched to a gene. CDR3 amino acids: CASSLGGRTRAETQYF. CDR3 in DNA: TGTGCCAGCAGTTTGGGAGGACGGACTAGGGCGGAGACCCAGTACTTC.

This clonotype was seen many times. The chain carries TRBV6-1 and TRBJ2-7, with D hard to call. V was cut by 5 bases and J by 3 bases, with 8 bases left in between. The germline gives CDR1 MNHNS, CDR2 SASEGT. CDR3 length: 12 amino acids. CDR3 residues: CASSRGYYEQYF. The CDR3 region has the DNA TGTGCCAGCAGTCGCGGATACTACGAGCAGTACTTC.

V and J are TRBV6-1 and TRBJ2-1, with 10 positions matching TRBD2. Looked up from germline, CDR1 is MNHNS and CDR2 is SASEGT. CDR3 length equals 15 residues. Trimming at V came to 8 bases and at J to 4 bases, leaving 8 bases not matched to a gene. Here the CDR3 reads CASCETSGFYNEQFF. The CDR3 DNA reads TGTGCCAGCTGCGAGACTAGCGGGTTTTACAATGAGCAGTTCTTC.

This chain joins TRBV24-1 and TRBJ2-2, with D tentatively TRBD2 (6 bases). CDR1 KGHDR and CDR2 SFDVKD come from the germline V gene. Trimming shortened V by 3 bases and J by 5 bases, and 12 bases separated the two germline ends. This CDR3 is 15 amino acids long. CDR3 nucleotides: TGTGCCACCAGTGATAAACCAGGGAGGACCGGGGAGCTGTTTTTT. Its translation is CATSDKPGRTGELFF.

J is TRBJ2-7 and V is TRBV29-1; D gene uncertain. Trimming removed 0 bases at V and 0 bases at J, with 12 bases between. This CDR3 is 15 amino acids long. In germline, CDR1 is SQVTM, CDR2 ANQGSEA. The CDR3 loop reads CSVEDRRARSYEQYF. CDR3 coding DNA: TGCAGCGTTGAAGATCGTCGAGCGCGCTCCTACGAGCAGTACTTC.

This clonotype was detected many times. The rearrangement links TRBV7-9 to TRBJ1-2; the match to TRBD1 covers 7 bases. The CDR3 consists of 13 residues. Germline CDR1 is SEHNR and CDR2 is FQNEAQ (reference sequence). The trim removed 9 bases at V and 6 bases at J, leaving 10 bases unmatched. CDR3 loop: CARNQTQGDGYTF. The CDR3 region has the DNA TGTGCCAGGAACCAAACCCAGGGGGATGGCTACACCTTC. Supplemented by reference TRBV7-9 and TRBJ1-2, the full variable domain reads DTGVSQNPRHKITKRGQNVTFRCDPISEHNRLYWYRQTLGQGPEFLTYFQNEAQLEKSRLLSDRFSAERPKGSFSTLEIQRTEQGDSAMYLCARNQTQGDGYTFGSGTRLTVV.

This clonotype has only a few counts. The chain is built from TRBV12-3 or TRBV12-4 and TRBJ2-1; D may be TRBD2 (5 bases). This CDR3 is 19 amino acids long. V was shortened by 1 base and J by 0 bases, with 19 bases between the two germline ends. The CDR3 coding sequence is TGTGCCAGCAGTTTAGTGGACTTGGGATGGTCAAGCTCCTACAATGAGCAGTTCTTC. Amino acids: CASSLVDLGWSSSYNEQFF.

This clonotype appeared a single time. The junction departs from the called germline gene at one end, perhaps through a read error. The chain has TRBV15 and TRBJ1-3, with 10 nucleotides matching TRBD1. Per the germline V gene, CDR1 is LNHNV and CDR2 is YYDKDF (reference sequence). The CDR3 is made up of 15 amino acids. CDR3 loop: CATRDRGSSGNAIYF. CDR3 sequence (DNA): TGTGCCACTAGGGACAGGGGCTCCTCTGGAAACGCCATATATTTT.

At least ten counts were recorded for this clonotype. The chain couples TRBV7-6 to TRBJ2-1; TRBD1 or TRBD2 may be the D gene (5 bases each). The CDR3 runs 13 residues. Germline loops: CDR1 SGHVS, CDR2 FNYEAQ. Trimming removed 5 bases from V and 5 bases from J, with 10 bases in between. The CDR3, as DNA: TGTGCCAGCAGCCGGGACCGCAACAATGAGCAGTTCTTC. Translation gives CASSRDRNNEQFF. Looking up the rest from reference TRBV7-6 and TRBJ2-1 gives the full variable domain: GAGVSQSPRYKVTKRGQDVALRCDPISGHVSLYWYRQALGQGPEFLTYFNYEAQQDKSGLPNDRFSAERPEGSISTLTIQRTEQRDSAMYRCASSRDRNNEQFFGPGTRLTVL.

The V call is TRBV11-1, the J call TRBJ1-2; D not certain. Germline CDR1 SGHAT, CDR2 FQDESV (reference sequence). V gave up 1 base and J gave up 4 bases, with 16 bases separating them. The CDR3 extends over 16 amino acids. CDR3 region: CASSLGIGNDLYGYTF. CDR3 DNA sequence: TGTGCCAGCAGCTTAGGGATAGGGAACGATCTCTATGGCTACACCTTC.

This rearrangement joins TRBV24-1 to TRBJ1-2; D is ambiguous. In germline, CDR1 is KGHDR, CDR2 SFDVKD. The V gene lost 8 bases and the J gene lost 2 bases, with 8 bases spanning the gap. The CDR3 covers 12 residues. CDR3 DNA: TGTGCCACCATGGGGATGAACTATGGCTACACCTTC. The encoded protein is CATMGMNYGYTF.

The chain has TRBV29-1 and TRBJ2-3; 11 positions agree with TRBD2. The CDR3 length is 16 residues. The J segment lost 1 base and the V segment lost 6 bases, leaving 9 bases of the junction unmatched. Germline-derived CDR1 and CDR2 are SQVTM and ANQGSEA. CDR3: CSVPPSGRLRTDTQYF. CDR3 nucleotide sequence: TGCAGCGTCCCCCCTAGCGGGAGGCTCCGCACAGATACGCAGTATTTT.

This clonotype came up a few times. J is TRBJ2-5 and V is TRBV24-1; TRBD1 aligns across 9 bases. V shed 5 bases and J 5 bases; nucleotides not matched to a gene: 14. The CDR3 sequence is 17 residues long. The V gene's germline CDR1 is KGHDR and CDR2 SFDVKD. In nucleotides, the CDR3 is TGTGCCACCAGTGGAATCGGGGGACAGGGATCGGGGGAGACCCAGTACTTC. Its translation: CATSGIGGQGSGETQYF.

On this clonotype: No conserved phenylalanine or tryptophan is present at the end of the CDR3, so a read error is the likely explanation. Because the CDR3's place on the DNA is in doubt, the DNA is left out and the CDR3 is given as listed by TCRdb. The chain's CDR3 is CASSLGVQQRLLRVTEAFS. This chain connects TRBV11-2 to TRBJ1-1; TRBD1 was called by the table and not checked on the DNA. The CDR3 is 19 residues long, ends included. Germline V gene data show CDR1 as SGHAT and CDR2 as FQNNGV.